A selection of T cell receptor beta chains follows, all from one sample in a study of tissue T cells after allogeneic stem cell transplantation. Data came from immunoSEQ multiplex PCR; TCRdb stores just in-frame clones and leaves some out. Counted here are around 1,300 clones, around four fifths occurring once; the ten biggest clones make up about 9%. The specimen comprised blood, sampled at autopsy. Every receptor here comes from a male patient of 60 years or more with steroid-refractory graft-versus-host disease after an allogeneic stem cell transplant. Some T cells may originate from the graft donor. The CDR3 runs from the conserved cysteine through the conserved F or W. D genes are given only for firm matches. Clone size is given for some rows only: seen once, a few or many times, or a class if the clone is expanded.

TRBD1	TRBV7-2	TRBJ1-4	-	TGTGCCAGCAGCTTAGGAGCCGGGACAGGGAATGAAAAACTGTTTTTT	CASSLGAGTGNEKLFF
-	TRBV11-2	TRBJ2-7	-	TGTGCCAGCAGCTTAGTGGGTTACGAGCAGTACTTC	CASSLVGYEQYF
TRBD2	TRBV28	TRBJ2-1	-	TGTGCCAGCAGTGCCTGGACTAGCGTCGCCTACAATGAGCAGTTCTTC	CASSAWTSVAYNEQFF
TRBD2	TRBV10-1	TRBJ2-5	-	TGCGCCAGCAGCGAACGACTAGCGGGGGTGGAGACCCAGTACTTC	CASSERLAGVETQYF
-	TRBV7-9	TRBJ1-1	-	TGTGCCAGCAGCATCCCGACAGGTCTCACTGAAGCTTTCTTT	CASSIPTGLTEAFF
TRBD1	TRBV6-2/TRBV6-3	TRBJ1-5	-	TGTGCCAGCAGTTCCGGCCGGACAGGGCCTAGCAATCAGCCCCAGCATTTT	CASSSGRTGPSNQPQHF
-	TRBV6-6	TRBJ2-4	-	TGTGCCAGCACTGGAGGGGGGTTAGCCAAAAACATTCAGTACTTC	CASTGGGLAKNIQYF
TRBD2	TRBV29-1	TRBJ2-1	-	TGCAGCGCCATCCCCGGGGGGAATATCTACAATGAGCAGTTCTTC	CSAIPGGNIYNEQFF
TRBD1	TRBV5-5	TRBJ1-1	-	TGTGCCAGCAGCAAGACAGGGACTGAAGCTTTCTTT	CASSKTGTEAFF
TRBD1	TRBV5-8	TRBJ2-7	few	TGTGCCAGCAGCCCAAGGACAGGGATCCCGGGCGAGCAGTACTTC	CASSPRTGIPGEQYF
TRBD1	TRBV7-9	TRBJ2-7	-	TGTGCCAGCAATTCGGGACAGGCTTACGAGCAGTACTTC	CASNSGQAYEQYF
-	TRBV7-3	TRBJ2-1	-	TGTGCCAGCAGCTTAACGGGGGGGCCCTACAATGAGCAGTTCTTC	CASSLTGGPYNEQFF
-	TRBV5-1	TRBJ2-1	-	TGCGCCAGCCGGTTGAGCAGGGGCGAATACAATGAGCAGTTCTTC	CASRLSRGEYNEQFF
TRBD1	TRBV7-2	TRBJ2-3	-	TGTGCCAGCAGCGTCGGGACAGCCACAGATACGCAGTATTTT	CASSVGTATDTQYF
-	TRBV19	TRBJ2-7	few	TGTGCCAGTAGTATTCTGCTATCCTACGAGCAGTACTTC	CASSILLSYEQYF
-	TRBV14	TRBJ1-5	once	TGTGCCAGCAGCCAAGATTGGGGTCCCCAGCATTTT	CASSQDWGPQHF
-	TRBV10-3	TRBJ2-3	-	TGTGCCATCAGGGGGGACTTTTACACAGATACGCAGTATTTT	CAIRGDFYTDTQYF
-	TRBV19	TRBJ2-1	-	TGTGCCAGTAGTAGCGGGGTGGAGTCCTACAATGAGCAGTTCTTC	CASSSGVESYNEQFF
TRBD1	TRBV6-1	TRBJ2-4	once	TGTGCCAGCAGTGGGCCCGGGACAGGGGGGCCCTTAGCCAAAAACATTCAGTACTTC	CASSGPGTGGPLAKNIQYF
-	TRBV28	TRBJ1-2	-	TGTGCCAGCAGTTTAAGGGCGGTTTCCTTCACTTTCTATGGCTACACCTTC	CASSLRAVSFTFYGYTF
-	TRBV6-1	TRBJ1-1	-	TGTGCCAGCAGTGTAGGAGAAGGATACACCAACACTGAAGCTTTCTTT	CASSVGEGYTNTEAFF
-	TRBV6-6	TRBJ2-4	few	TGTGCCAGCAGTTACTCGGCCCTTTTTCAGTACTTC	CASSYSALFQYF
-	TRBV6-2/TRBV6-3	TRBJ1-1	-	TGTGCCAGCAGTTACGCCGGTGAAGCTTTCTTT	CASSYAGEAFF
-	TRBV7-9	TRBJ2-7	-	TGTGCCAGCAGCTTAGCTAATAGACAGGAGCAGTACTTC	CASSLANRQEQYF
-	TRBV4-2	TRBJ2-4	-	TGTGCCAGCAGCCAAGATCTGATCGGGGAGGCACCCAAAAACATTCAGTACTTC	CASSQDLIGEAPKNIQYF
-	TRBV6-6	TRBJ2-3	-	TGTGCCAGCAGTTATAGGATTGGAACAGATACGCAGTATTTT	CASSYRIGTDTQYF
TRBD1	TRBV30	TRBJ1-4	-	TGTGCCTGGAGTGGGGACAGGGGGTATGAAAAACTGTTTTTT	CAWSGDRGYEKLFF
-	TRBV5-5	TRBJ1-2	-	TGTGCCAGCAGCATAACCGGGACCGATCCCTATGGCTACACCTTC	CASSITGTDPYGYTF
-	TRBV7-9	TRBJ1-1	few	TGTGCAGGGGAAGTCCGGGGGTTGAACACTGAAGCTTTCTTT	CAGEVRGLNTEAFF
TRBD2	TRBV7-6	TRBJ2-7	-	TGTGCCAGCACGACTCTAGCGGGGGGCAGCTCCTACGAGCAGTACTTC	CASTTLAGGSSYEQYF
-	TRBV2	TRBJ2-3	few	TGTGCCAGCAGGACAGAGGCAGATACGCAGTATTTT	CASRTEADTQYF
-	TRBV10-2	TRBJ1-1	-	TGCGCCAGCAGTGGGTCTTGGGGCTTGAACACTGAAGCTTTCTTT	CASSGSWGLNTEAFF
-	TRBV7-2	TRBJ1-3	-	TGTGCCAGCAGCCTTAACTCTGGAAACACCATATATTTT	CASSLNSGNTIYF
-	TRBV28	TRBJ1-6	-	TGTGCCAGCAGTCAAAAGGGTCAGTTTAATTCACCCCTCCACTTT	CASSQKGQFNSPLHF
TRBD2	TRBV10-3	TRBJ2-4	-	TGTGCCATCAGTGCTAGCGGGGGGCGGCTAGCCAAAAACATTCAGTACTTC	CAISASGGRLAKNIQYF
-	TRBV2	TRBJ1-1	-	TGTGCCAGCAGGCTGACAGTAAACACTGAAGCTTTCTTT	CASRLTVNTEAFF
-	TRBV5-1	TRBJ2-2	-	TGCGCCAGCAGCGAGGGAACTTGGGGCACCGGGGAGCTGTTTTTT	CASSEGTWGTGELFF
-	TRBV6-5	TRBJ1-5	-	TGTGCCAGCAGTCCCCCCAATCAGCCCCAGCATTTT	CASSPPNQPQHF
TRBD2	TRBV29-1	TRBJ2-3	-	TGCAGCGTGGTTACTAGCGGCGGCACAGATACGCAGTATTTT	CSVVTSGGTDTQYF
TRBD2	TRBV4-2	TRBJ2-1	-	TGTGCCAGCAGCCAAAACCTAGCGGGGGGGCGAGGTGAGCAGTTCTTC	CASSQNLAGGRGEQFF
TRBD1	TRBV9	TRBJ2-5	-	TGTGCCAGCAGCGTAGCAGGGGGCCCCCAAGAGACCCAGTACTTC	CASSVAGGPQETQYF
-	TRBV6-2/TRBV6-3	TRBJ1-2	hyperexpanded	TGTGCCAGCAGTTATTTTATCGGCAGAGGGGACTATGGCTACACCTTC	CASSYFIGRGDYGYTF
-	TRBV28	TRBJ2-7	few	TGTGCCAGCAGTTTGTGGGGGTACGAGCAGTACTTC	CASSLWGYEQYF
-	TRBV27	TRBJ2-2	few	TGTGCCAGCAGTTTACCCGGGAAGGAGACGGCCACCGGGGAGCTGTTTTTT	CASSLPGKETATGELFF
-	TRBV9	TRBJ1-4	-	TGTGCCAGCAGCGTAGCGTCGGGAGCAACTAATGAAAAACTGTTTTTT	CASSVASGATNEKLFF
TRBD2	TRBV11-2	TRBJ2-3	few	TGTGCCAGCAGCTTCGCCAGCGGGGGGAGGGATACGCAGTATTTT	CASSFASGGRDTQYF
-	TRBV4-2	TRBJ2-3	-	TGTGCCAGCAGCCAAGAGGACTCCCGTGATTCGTATTTT	CASSQEDSRDSYF
-	TRBV2	TRBJ1-2	large	TGTGCCAGCCTAGGGGGTATCGACTATGGCTACACCTTC	CASLGGIDYGYTF
-	TRBV7-2	TRBJ1-2	-	TGTGCCAGCAGCTTAGAGGCCACCATGGTCTATGGCTACACCTTC	CASSLEATMVYGYTF
-	TRBV29-1	TRBJ2-1	once	TGCAGCGATAGTGGGCAGTTCTTC	CSDSGQFF
-	TRBV2	TRBJ2-7	-	TGTGCCAGTAAGCCGATAAGCTCCTACGAGCAGTACTTC	CASKPISSYEQYF
-	TRBV6-6	TRBJ1-5	-	TGTGCCAGCAGAACCTATAGGGAGGGGGTCGATCAGCCCCAGCATTTT	CASRTYREGVDQPQHF
-	TRBV29-1	TRBJ1-2	once	TGCAGCGTTGAAGATCGCACAGGTGGCTACACCTTC	CSVEDRTGGYTF
-	TRBV5-5	TRBJ2-7	-	TGTGCCAGCAGCCCCGGAATAGGGGGGGGAACCTACGAGCAGTACTTC	CASSPGIGGGTYEQYF
-	TRBV11-3	TRBJ2-1	-	TGTGCCAGCAGCTTAGGGAGGGCAAATGAGCAGTTCTTC	CASSLGRANEQFF
TRBD1	TRBV6-4	TRBJ2-5	-	TGTGCCAGCAGTGTCACAGGGGGCTTGGGCGAGACCCAGTACTTC	CASSVTGGLGETQYF
TRBD2	TRBV6-4	TRBJ2-1	-	TGTGCCAGCAGTGACACTAGCGGTTTCTACCATGAGCAGTTCTTC	CASSDTSGFYHEQFF
-	TRBV28	TRBJ1-4	-	TGTGCCAGCAGTCCGAGCGGGAGTAATGAAAAACTGTTTTTT	CASSPSGSNEKLFF
-	TRBV12-3/TRBV12-4	TRBJ1-1	-	TGTGCCAGCAGTTACAGCATGAACACTGAAGCTTTCTTT	CASSYSMNTEAFF
TRBD2	TRBV15	TRBJ2-2	-	TGTGCCACCAGCAGGGACTTAGCGGGGCTCAGCGGGGAGCTGTTTTTT	CATSRDLAGLSGELFF